This T cell receptor (beta chain) was retrieved from a study of blood T cells in healthy people across ages. The overall study: About one barcoded beta molecule per two T cells was the capture yield of template switching.

Germline V gene sequence: CDR1 DFQATT, CDR2 SNEGSKA (reference sequence). There are 16 residues in the CDR3. Alongside a J-beta primer mix, a sample-barcoded 5' primer served in a second PCR lasting roughly 7 to 12 cycles. TCRdb used MiXCR to reprocess the 5' RACE reads, holding one entry per CDR3 protein. The sample includes around 900,000 distinct CDR3 sequences, approximately 50% of them seen just once. The sample was blood. The TCR sequence derives from a woman in her fifties or sixties in good health. The chain employs TRBV20-1 and TRBJ2-4, with 9 bases identical to TRBD1. The J call may be wrong; the DNA end is better matched by TRBJ2-7. The chain's CDR3 is CSARGRTGDSSYEQYF. The CDR3 DNA follows: TGCAGTGCTAGAGGGCGGACAGGGGATAGCTCCTACGAGCAGTACTTC.